A single sample is the source of the 27 T cell receptor beta chains below, sequenced in a study of T cell repertoires in cytomegalovirus infection. TCRdb called the reads again in MiXCR, with one record for every CDR3 protein. The sample has approximately 770,000 distinct CDR3 sequences, roughly 28% seen once; the top ten hold 10% to 15%. For these receptors, no antigen is known. The specimen was cultured CD8+ T cells from PBMCs, collected from culture after CMV antigen stimulation. The receptors derive from a human donor in good health (CMV status not recorded). Some clones in this sample may be carry-over from other donors' samples.

CDR3 bases: TGTGCCAGCAGTTTAATCCCCCCGGGAGGTCAGCCCCAGCATTTT. Encoded protein: CASSLIPPGGQPQHF. V is TRBV27 and J is TRBJ1-5; the D is unclear. Germline values: CDR1 MNHEY, CDR2 SMNVEV (reference sequence). The CDR3 contains 15 residues. V was clipped by 2 bases and J by 6 bases, with 14 bases between them.

The V and J genes are TRBV4-1 and TRBJ2-7; D is unresolved. This CDR3 has 14 amino acids. Germline V gene data show CDR1 as MGHRA and CDR2 as YSYEKL. V lost 0 bases and J lost 0, with 6 bases in between. This chain's CDR3 is CASSQDALSYEQYF. CDR3 sequence (DNA): TGCGCCAGCAGCCAAGATGCCCTCTCCTACGAGCAGTACTTC.

The rearrangement joins TRBV12-3 or TRBV12-4 to TRBJ1-1; no reliable D call. V was cut by 3 bases and J by 2 bases, with 19 bases left in between. This CDR3 region has 17 residues. The CDR3 bases are TGTGCCAGCAGTTTTAGGGCTCCCGGACTGAGTAACACTGAAGCTTTCTTT. Its protein is CASSFRAPGLSNTEAFF.

Here the CDR3 reads CASSYLIDRANTGELFF. CDR3 in DNA: TGTGCCAGCAGTTACTTAATCGACAGGGCGAACACCGGGGAGCTGTTTTTT. The chain is built from TRBV6-6 and TRBJ2-2; 7 positions agree with TRBD1. Germline V gene sequence: CDR1 MNHNY, CDR2 SVGAGI (reference sequence). Trimming cost V 1 base and J 0 bases; bases outside gene matches: 5. The CDR3 contains 17 residues.

There are a few counts of this clonotype. The chain couples TRBV7-2 to TRBJ2-2; TRBD2 agrees at 8 bases. V was pared by 2 bases and J by 2 bases, with 4 bases of the junction left unmatched. The CDR3 sequence is 16 residues long. CDR1 and CDR2 from the germline V gene are SGHTA and FQGNSA. The CDR3 spells CASSLNGGGNTGELFF. The DNA of the CDR3 is TGTGCCAGCAGCTTAAACGGGGGGGGTAACACCGGGGAGCTGTTTTTT.

This clonotype has ten or more counts. The rearrangement uses TRBV7-2 and TRBJ2-1, with 11 bases that match TRBD2. J was trimmed by 2 bases and V by 2 bases; bases with no gene match: 5. Germline values: CDR1 SGHTA, CDR2 FQGNSA. This CDR3 comprises 17 residues. The CDR3 loop is CASSLLAGGPPYNEQFF. CDR3 sequence (DNA): TGTGCCAGCAGCTTATTAGCGGGGGGGCCCCCCTACAATGAGCAGTTCTTC.

This clonotype was seen repeatedly, ten times or more. The V gene is TRBV11-1, the J gene TRBJ1-1, with D perhaps matching TRBD1 (6 bases). Germline CDR1 and CDR2: SGHAT and FQDESV (reference sequence). This CDR3 has 16 amino acids. The V end lost 7 bases, the J end lost 2 bases, and 20 bases lay between the germline ends. CDR3 residues: CASTPRDKERNTEAFF. CDR3 bases: TGTGCCAGCACCCCCCGGGACAAGGAGAGAAACACTGAAGCTTTCTTT.

V and J are TRBV27 and TRBJ1-1; D is ambiguous. Germline lookup yields CDR1 MNHEY and CDR2 SMNVEV (reference sequence). CDR3 size: 14 residues. The V gene lost 3 bases and the J gene lost 5 bases, with 13 bases spanning the gap. CDR3 in amino acids: CASSFLPPGTEAFF. In DNA, the CDR3 is TGTGCCAGCAGTTTCTTGCCCCCGGGAACTGAAGCTTTCTTT.

This clonotype turned up a few times. This chain links TRBV12-3 or TRBV12-4 with TRBJ1-5; 10 bases align to TRBD1. The CDR3 contains 15 residues. V lost 7 bases and J lost 6; bases outside the gene matches: 9. The CDR3 region is CASTNDRGLGQPQHF. DNA for the CDR3: TGTGCCAGCACCAACGACAGGGGGCTAGGTCAGCCCCAGCATTTT.

The J gene is TRBJ1-1, the V gene TRBV15; D gene uncertain. Trimming pared 5 bases from V and 5 bases from J, leaving 18 bases between. Germline CDR1 and CDR2: LNHNV and YYDKDF (reference sequence). The CDR3 length is 15 residues. The CDR3 loop is CATSAETGLKTEAFF. The CDR3 nucleotides read TGTGCCACCAGCGCAGAAACCGGACTAAAGACTGAAGCTTTCTTT.

The CDR3 nucleotides are TGTGCCAGCAGTTTAGGGACTTTTTTCACTGAAGCTTTCTTT. This encodes CASSLGTFFTEAFF. The chain has TRBV12-3 or TRBV12-4 and TRBJ1-1, with D unclear. Trimming removed 1 base at V and 4 bases at J, with 10 bases between. There are 14 residues in the CDR3.

The rearrangement uses TRBV15 and TRBJ2-7; D perhaps matches TRBD2 (5 bases). Trimming pared 1 base from V and 0 bases from J, leaving 7 bases between. Germline-derived CDR1 and CDR2 are LNHNV and YYDKDF (reference sequence). This CDR3 contains 14 residues. The CDR3 protein is CATSRVRGSYEQYV. CDR3 coding DNA: TGTGCCACCAGCAGAGTCCGGGGCTCCTACGAGCAGTACGTC.

This clonotype was counted a few times. The chain combines TRBV27 with TRBJ1-1; D is ambiguous. Germline assignment: CDR1 MNHEY and CDR2 SMNVEV (reference sequence). V was cut by 2 bases and J by 6 bases, with 10 bases left in between. The length of the CDR3 is 13 residues. In DNA form, the CDR3 reads TGTGCCAGCAGTTTAGGGGTTCGTGCTGAAGCTTTCTTT. Residues: CASSLGVRAEAFF.

The chain employs TRBV5-1 and TRBJ1-1, with unresolved D. Germline V gene data show CDR1 as SGHRS and CDR2 as YFSETQ. Trimming took 0 bases from V and 0 from J, leaving 21 bases between them. The CDR3 totals 19 residues. In DNA, the CDR3 is TGCGCCAGCAGCTTGGCGGAAAGGGCCACCTCGTACCTGAACACTGAAGCTTTCTTT. This gives the protein CASSLAERATSYLNTEAFF.

A few counts support this clonotype. The chain has TRBV7-6 and TRBJ2-1; 10 positions match TRBD2. CDR1 and CDR2 (germline): SGHVS, FNYEAQ. CDR3 size: 16 residues. V lost 1 base to trimming and J lost 6 bases; unmatched junction nucleotides: 6. Written as DNA, the CDR3 is TGTGCCAGCAGCTTAGAGGCTAGCGGGGGCTCCAATGAGCAGTTCTTC. This gives the protein CASSLEASGGSNEQFF.

A word on this clonotype: Being one base from a much bigger clone, this may be a read error. V gene TRBV7-6 combines with J gene TRBJ2-5; the match to TRBD2 covers 10 bases. CDR1 is SGHVS and CDR2 is FNYEAQ in the germline V gene. This CDR3 region has 15 residues. With V trimmed by 3 bases and J by 0 bases, 1 base remained unmatched. CDR3 DNA sequence: TGTGCCAGCAGCTTTAGCGGGGGGTACCAAGAGACCCAGTACTTC. As protein: CASSFSGGYQETQYF.

The V and J genes are TRBV12-3 or TRBV12-4 and TRBJ2-5; D unresolved. V dropped 7 bases and J dropped 5 bases, with 17 bases sitting between them. The CDR3 sequence is 14 residues long. As DNA, the CDR3 is TGTGCCAGCACCCCTCCGGACCGGCGGGAGACCCAGTACTTC. It encodes CASTPPDRRETQYF.

The rearrangement uses TRBV28 and TRBJ1-6; D might be TRBD1 (5 bases). CDR1 and CDR2 (germline): MDHEN, SYDVKM. The CDR3 loop spans 15 amino acids. The CDR3 sequence is CVVSPRGSYNSPLHF. In DNA, the CDR3 is TGTGTTGTGTCGCCAAGGGGCTCCTATAATTCACCCCTCCACTTT.

This chain links TRBV4-1 with TRBJ1-2, with no clear D. This CDR3 region has 15 residues. Per germline, CDR1 MGHRA and CDR2 YSYEKL. The V and J ends lost 4 bases and 3 bases respectively, with 15 bases between them. Written as DNA, the CDR3 is TGCGCCAGCAGCCCAGAGGAGGTGGGCTACTATGGCTACACCTTC. This sequence encodes CASSPEEVGYYGYTF.

The chain recombines TRBV4-1 with TRBJ2-1; D is unclear. This CDR3 has 14 residues. Germline assignment: CDR1 MGHRA and CDR2 YSYEKL. Deletions cut 1 base from V and 5 bases from J, with 9 bases between. In DNA, the CDR3 is TGCGCCAGCAGCCAAGCATACGGCGACAATGAGCAGTTCTTC. Its protein product is CASSQAYGDNEQFF.

A few counts support this clonotype. The V gene is TRBV28, the J gene TRBJ2-7; 9 bases align to TRBD2. Germline CDR1 is MDHEN and CDR2 is SYDVKM. The CDR3 is 16 amino acids. The trim removed 2 bases at V and 6 bases at J, leaving 11 bases unmatched. CDR3: CASSLVAGGPLIEQYF. The CDR3 bases are TGTGCCAGCAGTTTAGTGGCGGGGGGGCCGCTTATCGAGCAGTACTTC.

There are many counts of this clonotype. This chain joins TRBV7-9 and TRBJ2-7; 7 bases are shared with TRBD1. The germline gives CDR1 SEHNR, CDR2 FQNEAQ (reference sequence). With 5 bases clipped from V and 5 bases from J, the junction kept 6 bases outside the gene matches. The CDR3 is 13 residues long. This CDR3 is CASSAAQGDEQYV. CDR3 coding DNA: TGTGCCAGCAGCGCTGCCCAGGGGGACGAGCAGTACGTC.

This clonotype showed up just a few times. The V gene is TRBV6-5, the J gene TRBJ2-1; 9 bases map to TRBD2. V lost 6 bases, J lost 2 bases, and 5 bases stayed unmatched. The CDR3 has 15 residues. Germline CDR1 and CDR2: MNHEY and SVGAGI. In DNA, the CDR3 is TGTGCCAGCAGCGAACTAGCGGGTACCTACAATGAGCAGTTCTTC. Translation gives CASSELAGTYNEQFF.

This clonotype was seen ten or more times. The chain is built from TRBV6-2 or TRBV6-3 and TRBJ2-7; D may be TRBD1 (5 bases). The V gene lost 6 bases and the J gene lost 6 bases, with 15 bases spanning the gap. The CDR3 consists of 13 residues. Looked up from germline, CDR1 is MNHEY and CDR2 is SVGEGT. The chain's CDR3 is CASSRQTEREQYV. Written as DNA, the CDR3 is TGTGCCAGCAGCCGACAGACAGAGCGCGAGCAGTACGTC.

This clonotype appeared a few times. The chain links TRBV20-1 to TRBJ2-1; no definite D call. The V gene lost 4 bases and the J gene lost 4 bases, with 14 bases spanning the gap. CDR1 DFQATT and CDR2 SNEGSKA come from the germline V gene (reference sequence). The CDR3 is 14 amino acids. CDR3 protein: CSAKNFQQYNEQFF. Here the CDR3 DNA reads TGCAGTGCTAAAAACTTCCAGCAGTACAATGAGCAGTTCTTC.

J is TRBJ2-3 and V is TRBV9, with D unresolved. This CDR3 has 12 amino acids. Germline CDR1 and CDR2: SGDLS and YYNGEE. Deletions cut 0 bases from V and 6 bases from J, with 5 bases between. The CDR3: CASSVGEDTQYF. DNA of the CDR3: TGTGCCAGCAGCGTAGGCGAGGATACGCAGTATTTT.

The chain joins TRBV20-1 to TRBJ2-5; TRBD1 agrees at 9 bases. With 4 bases clipped from V and 7 bases from J, the junction kept 13 bases outside the gene matches. CDR3 length equals 15 residues. The germline V gene has CDR1 DFQATT and CDR2 SNEGSKA (reference sequence). This CDR3 is CSATPGTGWMGTQYF. DNA of the CDR3: TGCAGTGCTACACCCGGGACAGGGTGGATGGGGACCCAGTACTTC.